This TCR beta chain originates from a study of Ad26.COV2.S vaccination and SARS-CoV-2 variants. This clone was seen more than once but under ten times. Germline CDR1 is SGDLS and CDR2 is YYNGEE. The V and J ends lost 0 bases and 4 bases respectively, with 13 bases between them. The CDR3 totals 16 residues. Profiled with immunoSEQ multiplex PCR; TCRdb holds only in-frame clones, not every one. The data contain 300,000 to 400,000 clones, 80% to 90% of them singletons. Treatment: 15 to 20 received Ad26.COV2.S at low or high dose, single or two shots; roughly five received placebo; per-sample allocation not given. The study sampled participants on day 63 after the first vaccine or placebo injection.

This TCR was sampled from a person aged 18-60 years who received the Ad26.COV2.S COVID-19 vaccine or a placebo. The specimen was peripheral blood, collected in a trial of Ad26.COV2.S vaccine versus placebo. The chain couples TRBV9 to TRBJ1-4; TRBD1 is a possible D gene (5 bases). CDR3 protein: CASSVGFGQINEKLFF. CDR3 bases: TGTGCCAGCAGCGTAGGTTTCGGACAAATTAATGAAAAACTGTTTTTT.